The present TCR beta chain was sequenced within a study of beta chain features in type 1 diabetes. This clone was detected only a few times. Its matching antigen is unknown. A read error may produce the germline difference seen at one junction end. Sequenced material consisted of expressed TCRB transcripts (all of the isolated RNA was reverse transcribed). Roughly 3.57 million reads on average were seen across naive, central memory and regulatory T cell samples. Repertoires were generated with immunoSEQ multiplex PCR, while TCRdb's copy carries only in-frame clones and drops some. The sample includes around 710,000 clones, around 12% of them seen just once. Study-level points and caveats: All four CD4+ subsets of Type 1 diabetes patients contained TCRB CDR3s that were moderately but significantly shorter.

The CDR3 loop spans 15 amino acids. Germline V lookup: CDR1 SGHRS, CDR2 YFSETQ. Donors contributed one heparinised blood draw apiece, averaging about 110 mL. Without exception, sorted populations had purity beyond 95%. The gene calls are TRBV5-1 and TRBJ1-2, with D perhaps matching TRBD1 (5 bases). The TCR was taken from a man aged 25-40 years with type 1 diabetes. Material for sequencing was naive CD4+ T cells from blood. CDR3 DNA sequence: TGCGCCAGCAGGTTGGGTCTCGACAGCGGGGAAGGCTACACCTTC. Translation gives CASRLGLDSGEGYTF.